This is a list of T cell receptor beta chains from one sample in a study of beta chain features in type 1 diabetes. Method: immunoSEQ multiplex PCR; TCRdb's copy keeps in-frame clones and lacks some. The data hold 680,000 or so clones, with roughly 12% observed a single time. The sequenced sample consisted of naive CD4+ T cells from blood. These receptors originate from a man younger than 35 with type 1 diabetes. CDR3s leave out the opening cysteine and the closing phenylalanine or tryptophan. The order of the fields is clone size, V gene, CDR3 protein. Clone size is not always given. Where it is, it says once, few, many or a class for expanded clones.

few | TRBV5-1 | ASSLAGTSTGGETQY
few | TRBV25-1 | ASSEFYQGGNYGYT
. | TRBV20-1 | SARPGQEAF
few | TRBV7-2 | ASTKAYEQY
. | TRBV28 | ASSFGEQPQH
. | TRBV7-2 | ASSLVGTGGTEAF
few | TRBV11-2 | ASSGQENTEAF
few | TRBV9 | ASSVIGSRDIYGYT
. | TRBV19 | ASSMSGTYEQY
. | TRBV11-2 | ASSLVTSTDTQY
. | TRBV28 | ASTSSDGTEAF
few | TRBV7-2 | ASSLQGGADGEQF
few | TRBV7-2 | ASSSRTGDQPQH
few | TRBV29-1 | SVEVLQGIEQF
few | TRBV4-1 | ASSQDRAGGDYGYT
. | TRBV2 | ASTPRDSGSYEQY
. | TRBV6-1 | ASSDTNYGYT
few | TRBV30 | AWSVGQGLEAF
. | TRBV6-4 | ASSPGLHTDTQY
. | TRBV19 | ATQDRAGGYT
. | TRBV5-1 | ASSSQGETQY
few | TRBV18 | ASSLDREQF
few | TRBV9 | ASSPDGQLYQPQH
. | TRBV5-1 | ASSLGSSFQEQF
few | TRBV30 | AWSLTGTSNYGYT
. | TRBV7-9 | ASSQGRGGSYEQY
. | TRBV18 | ASSPGSLGTEAF
. | TRBV28 | ASSLTGSTDTQY
. | TRBV7-8 | ASSVAGASYNEQF
few | TRBV7-2 | ASSLWAGGETQY
. | TRBV9 | ASGGGRYNEQF
few | TRBV30 | AWSLQGKETQY
. | TRBV5-1 | ASSLANGFSYEQY
few | TRBV9 | ASGGGTAHAQY
few | TRBV7-9 | ASSLVSSSGDYYEQY
few | TRBV5-1 | AVRDRGDNEQF
. | TRBV10-3 | AIRGTGGDQPQH
. | TRBV5-1 | ASSLVNQNLETQY
few | TRBV11-2 | ASSSGTTYEQY
few | TRBV29-1 | SIGLTGGGRDTQY
few | TRBV15 | ATSRDDYGYT
few | TRBV14 | ASSHSNSRDTEAF
few | TRBV7-9 | ASSLLAGDYNEQF
few | TRBV6-5 | ASSQIQGQQETQY
. | TRBV30 | AWSVGGGGEKLF
. | TRBV12-5 | ASGLVLRTPHQETQY
few | TRBV4-1 | ASSQGWVSSNQPQH
few | TRBV28 | ASSLIGTAYEQY
. | TRBV9 | ANRLGSPHFSTDTQY
few | TRBV5-1 | ASSFNRDTTEAF
few | TRBV27 | ASSLGQPHLYEQY
. | TRBV28 | ASSGQGRWGGYT
. | TRBV30 | AWTLRGNEKLF
few | TRBV30 | AWSSQGGQGYYGYT
. | TRBV11-1 | ASSFQARDPYNSPLH
. | TRBV2 | ASSAGGDNEQF
. | TRBV9 | ASTIGGENYGYT
few | TRBV29-1 | SLRDRGNTEAF
. | TRBV10-3 | AISDDRGTDTQY
. | TRBV7-8 | ASSSPSGQSYNEQF